These T cell receptor beta chains were read from a single sample in a study of T cell responses to AZD1222 COVID-19 vaccine. Sequencing was performed with immunoSEQ multiplex PCR; in TCRdb, only in-frame clones are kept and a portion is missing. The sample records 150,000 to 200,000 clones, under 95% being singletons. The sequencing used peripheral blood, collected 28 days after the second AZD1222 dose. The receptors come from an adult who received the AZD1222 COVID-19 vaccine. Both conserved end residues are trimmed from each CDR3.

v_call	j_call	cdr3_aa
TRBV7-3	TRBJ2-7	ASSLTLGEQY
TRBV27	TRBJ1-2	ASSTWTGPISERGYT
TRBV7-3	TRBJ2-5	ASSTNVGSTDAQETQY
TRBV4-2	TRBJ1-2	ASSQEDRANYGYT
TRBV7-3	TRBJ2-5	ASSVGGPQETQY
TRBV30	TRBJ1-3	AWNEGNSGNTIY
TRBV6-2/TRBV6-3	TRBJ1-4	ASSRAGNLNEKLF
TRBV18	TRBJ2-6	ASSGQGAGGANVLT
TRBV3-1/TRBV3-2	TRBJ2-1	ASSQGGVNEQF
TRBV6-5	TRBJ2-2	ASSYLAGGSGELF
TRBV5-1	TRBJ2-5	ASSGGQGPGAQY
TRBV2	TRBJ1-3	ASSAGPGNTIY
TRBV27	TRBJ1-6	ASSIRTGVSRSPLH
TRBV12-3/TRBV12-4	TRBJ2-7	ASSLAGSYEQY
TRBV28	TRBJ2-1	ASSLGGSAAYNEQF
TRBV12-5	TRBJ1-5	ASGGNRGNQPQH